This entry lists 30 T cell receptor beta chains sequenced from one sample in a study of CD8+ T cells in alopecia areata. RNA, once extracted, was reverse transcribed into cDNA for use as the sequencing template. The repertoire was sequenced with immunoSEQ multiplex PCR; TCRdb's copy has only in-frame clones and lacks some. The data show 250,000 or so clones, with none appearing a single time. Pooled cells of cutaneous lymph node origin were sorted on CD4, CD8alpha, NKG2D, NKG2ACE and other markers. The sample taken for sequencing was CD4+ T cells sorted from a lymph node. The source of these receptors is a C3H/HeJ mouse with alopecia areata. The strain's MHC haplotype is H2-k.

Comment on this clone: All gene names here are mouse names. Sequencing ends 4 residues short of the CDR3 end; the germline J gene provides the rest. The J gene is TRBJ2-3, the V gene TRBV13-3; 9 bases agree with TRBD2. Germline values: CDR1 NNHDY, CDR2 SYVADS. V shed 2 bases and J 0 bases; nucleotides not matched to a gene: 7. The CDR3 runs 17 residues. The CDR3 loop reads CASSEKLGGSSAETLYF. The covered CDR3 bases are TGTGCCAGCAGTGAGAAGCTGGGGGGGTCTAGTGCAGAA.

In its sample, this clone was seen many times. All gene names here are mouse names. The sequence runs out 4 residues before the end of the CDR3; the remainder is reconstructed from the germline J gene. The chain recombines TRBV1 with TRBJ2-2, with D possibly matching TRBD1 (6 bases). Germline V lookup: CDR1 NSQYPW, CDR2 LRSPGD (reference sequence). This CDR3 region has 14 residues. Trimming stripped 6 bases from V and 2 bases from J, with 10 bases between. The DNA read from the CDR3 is TGCACCTGCAGGGAAACAGGGAACACCGGG. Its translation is CTCRETGNTG. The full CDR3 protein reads CTCRETGNTGQLYF.

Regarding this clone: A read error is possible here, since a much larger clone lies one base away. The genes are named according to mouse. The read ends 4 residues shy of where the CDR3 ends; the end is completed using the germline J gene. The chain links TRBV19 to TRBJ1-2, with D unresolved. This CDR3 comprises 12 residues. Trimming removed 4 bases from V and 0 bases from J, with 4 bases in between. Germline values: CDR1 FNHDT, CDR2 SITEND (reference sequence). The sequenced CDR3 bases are TGTGCCAGCAGTGCAGCAAACTCC. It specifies CASSAANS. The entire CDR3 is CASSAANSDYTF. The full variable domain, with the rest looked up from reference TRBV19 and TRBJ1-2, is GGIITQTPKFLIGQEGQKLTLKCQQNFNHDTMYWYRQDSGKGLRLIYYSITENDLQKGDLSEGYDASREKKSSFSLTVTSAQKNEMAVFLCASSAANSDYTFGSGTRLLVI.

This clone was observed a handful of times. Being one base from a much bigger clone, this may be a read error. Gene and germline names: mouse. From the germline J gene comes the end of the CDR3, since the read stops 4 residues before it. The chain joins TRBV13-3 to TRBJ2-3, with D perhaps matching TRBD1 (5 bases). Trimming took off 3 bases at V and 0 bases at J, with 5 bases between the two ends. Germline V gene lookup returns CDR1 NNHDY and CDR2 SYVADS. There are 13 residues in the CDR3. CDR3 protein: CASSGQSAETLYF. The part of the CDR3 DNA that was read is TGTGCCAGCAGTGGACAGAGTGCAGAA.

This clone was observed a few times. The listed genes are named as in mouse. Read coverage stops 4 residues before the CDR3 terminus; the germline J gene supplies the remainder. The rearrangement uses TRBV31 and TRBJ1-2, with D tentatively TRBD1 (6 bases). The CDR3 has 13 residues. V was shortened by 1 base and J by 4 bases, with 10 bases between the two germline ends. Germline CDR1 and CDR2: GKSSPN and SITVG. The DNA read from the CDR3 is TGTGCCTGGAGTCCAGGGGCGAGCTCC. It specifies CAWSPGASS. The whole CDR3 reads CAWSPGASSDYTF.

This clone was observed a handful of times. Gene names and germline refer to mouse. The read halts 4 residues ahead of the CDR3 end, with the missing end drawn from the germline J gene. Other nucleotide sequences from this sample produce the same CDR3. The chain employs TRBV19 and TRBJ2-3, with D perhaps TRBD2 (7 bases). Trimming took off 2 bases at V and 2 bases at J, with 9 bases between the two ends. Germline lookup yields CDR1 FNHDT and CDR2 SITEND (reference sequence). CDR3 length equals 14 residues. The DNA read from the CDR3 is TGTGCCAGCAGTATTTGGGGGGCTGCAGAA. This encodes CASSIWGAAE. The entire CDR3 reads CASSIWGAAETLYF.

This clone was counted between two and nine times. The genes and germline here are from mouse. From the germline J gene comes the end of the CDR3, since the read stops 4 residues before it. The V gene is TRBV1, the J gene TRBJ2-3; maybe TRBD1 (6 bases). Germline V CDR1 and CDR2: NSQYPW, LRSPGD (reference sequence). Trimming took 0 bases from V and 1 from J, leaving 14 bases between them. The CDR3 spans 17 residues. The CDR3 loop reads CTCSADGGTPGAETLYF. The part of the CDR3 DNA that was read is TGCACCTGCAGTGCAGATGGTGGGACACCGGGTGCAGAA.

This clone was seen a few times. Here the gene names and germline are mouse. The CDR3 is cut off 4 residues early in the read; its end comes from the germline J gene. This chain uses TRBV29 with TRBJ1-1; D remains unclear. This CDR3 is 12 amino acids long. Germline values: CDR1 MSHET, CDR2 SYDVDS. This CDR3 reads CASSLPTPEVFF. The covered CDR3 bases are TGTGCTAGCAGTTTACCGACACCA.

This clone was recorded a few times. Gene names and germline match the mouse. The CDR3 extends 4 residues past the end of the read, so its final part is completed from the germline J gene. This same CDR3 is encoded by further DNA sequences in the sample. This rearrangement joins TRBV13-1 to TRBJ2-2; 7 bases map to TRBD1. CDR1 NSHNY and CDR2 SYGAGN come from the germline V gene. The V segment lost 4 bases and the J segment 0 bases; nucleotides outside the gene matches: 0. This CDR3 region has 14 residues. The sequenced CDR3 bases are TGTGCCAGCAGTCAGGGGGCAAACACCGGG. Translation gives CASSQGANTG. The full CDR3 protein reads CASSQGANTGQLYF.

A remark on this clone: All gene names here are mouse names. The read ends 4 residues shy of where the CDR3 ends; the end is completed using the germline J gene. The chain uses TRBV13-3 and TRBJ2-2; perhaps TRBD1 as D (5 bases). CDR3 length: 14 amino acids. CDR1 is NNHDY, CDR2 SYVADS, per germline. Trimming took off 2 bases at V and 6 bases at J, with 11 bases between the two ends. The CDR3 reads CASSERQGPGQLYF. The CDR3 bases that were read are TGTGCCAGCAGTGAAAGGCAGGGCCCCGGG.

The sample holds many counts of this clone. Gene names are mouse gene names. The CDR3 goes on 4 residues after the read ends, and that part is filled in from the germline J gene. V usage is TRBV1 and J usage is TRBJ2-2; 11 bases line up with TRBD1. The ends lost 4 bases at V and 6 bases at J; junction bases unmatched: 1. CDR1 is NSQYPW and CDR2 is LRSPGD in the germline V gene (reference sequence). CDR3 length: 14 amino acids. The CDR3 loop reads CTCSGTGGPGQLYF. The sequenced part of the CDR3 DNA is TGCACCTGCAGTGGGACAGGGGGCCCCGGG.

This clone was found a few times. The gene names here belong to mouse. This CDR3 is CAWSQPGHSNSDYTF. CDR3 DNA, as far as it was read: TGTGCCTGGAGTCAACCGGGACACTCAAACTCC. The genes are TRBV31 and TRBJ1-2; perhaps TRBD1 as D (6 bases). The observed sequence ends 4 residues before the CDR3 terminus, with the missing tail filled in from the germline J gene. The CDR3 consists of 15 residues. Germline V gene lookup returns CDR1 GKSSPN and CDR2 SITVG. V was clipped by 1 base and J by 0 bases, with 12 bases between them.

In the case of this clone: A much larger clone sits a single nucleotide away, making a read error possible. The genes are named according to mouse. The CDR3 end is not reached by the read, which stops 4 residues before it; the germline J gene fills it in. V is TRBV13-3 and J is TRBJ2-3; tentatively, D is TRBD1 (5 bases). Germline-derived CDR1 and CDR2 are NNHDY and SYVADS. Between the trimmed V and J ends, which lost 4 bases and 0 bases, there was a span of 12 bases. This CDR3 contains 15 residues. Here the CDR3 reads CASSTWTTSAETLYF. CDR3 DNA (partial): TGTGCCAGCAGTACCTGGACAACTAGTGCAGAA.

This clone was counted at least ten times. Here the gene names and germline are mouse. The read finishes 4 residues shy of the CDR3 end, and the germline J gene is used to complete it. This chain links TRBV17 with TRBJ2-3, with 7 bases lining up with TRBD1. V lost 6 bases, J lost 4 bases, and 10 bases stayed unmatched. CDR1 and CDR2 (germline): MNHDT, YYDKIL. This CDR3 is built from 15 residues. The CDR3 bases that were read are TGTGCTAGCAGGCCCGACAGGGAAGGGACAGAA. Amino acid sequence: CASRPDREGTE. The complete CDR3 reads CASRPDREGTETLYF.

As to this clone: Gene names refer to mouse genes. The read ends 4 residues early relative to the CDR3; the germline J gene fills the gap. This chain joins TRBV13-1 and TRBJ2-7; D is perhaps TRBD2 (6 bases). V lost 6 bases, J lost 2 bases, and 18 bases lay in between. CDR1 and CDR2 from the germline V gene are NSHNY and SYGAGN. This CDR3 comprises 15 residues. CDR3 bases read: TGTGCCAGCAAGCCCCTGGGGTCTGGGCCCTAT. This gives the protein CASKPLGSGPY. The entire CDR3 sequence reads CASKPLGSGPYEQYF.

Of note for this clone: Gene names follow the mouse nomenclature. CDR3 amino acids: CASSLETSSDYTF. Partial CDR3 DNA: TGTGCCAGCTCTCTCGAAACAAGCTCC. The chain couples TRBV12-1 to TRBJ1-2; D is unresolved. The read ends 4 residues early relative to the CDR3; the germline J gene fills the gap. In germline, CDR1 is SGHSN, CDR2 HYEKVE. The CDR3 is 13 residues long. V lost 0 bases and J lost 4, with 8 bases in between. The full variable domain, in which reference TRBV12-1 and TRBJ1-2 provide the parts outside the CDR3, is DSGVVQSPRHIIKEKGGRSVLTCIPISGHSNVVWYQQTLGKELKFLIQHYEKVERDKGFLPSRFSVQQFDDYHSEMNMSALELEDSAMYFCASSLETSSDYTFGSGTRLLVI.

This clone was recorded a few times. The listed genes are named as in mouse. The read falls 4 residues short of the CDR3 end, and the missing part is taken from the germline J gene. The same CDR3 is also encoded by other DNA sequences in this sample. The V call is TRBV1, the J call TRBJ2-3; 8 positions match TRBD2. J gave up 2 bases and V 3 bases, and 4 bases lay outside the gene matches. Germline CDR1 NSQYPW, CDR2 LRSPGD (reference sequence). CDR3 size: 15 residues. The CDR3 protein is CTCSAGGGDAETLYF. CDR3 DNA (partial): TGCACCTGCAGTGCGGGGGGGGGCGATGCAGAA.

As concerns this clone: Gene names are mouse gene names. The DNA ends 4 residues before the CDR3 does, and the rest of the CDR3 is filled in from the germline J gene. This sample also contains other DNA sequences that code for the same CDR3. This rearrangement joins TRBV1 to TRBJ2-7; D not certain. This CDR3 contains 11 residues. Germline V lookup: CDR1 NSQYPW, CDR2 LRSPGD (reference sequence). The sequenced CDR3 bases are TGCACCTGCAGTGCAAGTTAT. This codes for CTCSASY. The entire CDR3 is CTCSASYEQYF.

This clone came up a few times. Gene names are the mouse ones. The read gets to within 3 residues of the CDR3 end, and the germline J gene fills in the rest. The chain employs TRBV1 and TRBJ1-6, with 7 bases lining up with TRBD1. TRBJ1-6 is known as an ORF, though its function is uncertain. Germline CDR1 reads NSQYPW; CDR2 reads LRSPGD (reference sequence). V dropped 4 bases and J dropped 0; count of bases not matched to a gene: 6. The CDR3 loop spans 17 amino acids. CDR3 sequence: CTCSGRQGPSYNSPLYF. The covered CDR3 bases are TGCACCTGCAGTGGTCGACAGGGCCCTTCCTATAATTCGCCC.

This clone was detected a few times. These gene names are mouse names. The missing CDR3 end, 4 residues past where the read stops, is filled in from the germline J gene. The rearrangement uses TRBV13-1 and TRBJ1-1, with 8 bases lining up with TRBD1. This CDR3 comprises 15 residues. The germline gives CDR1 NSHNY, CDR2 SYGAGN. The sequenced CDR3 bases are TGTGCCAGCAGTGATGCTAACCAGGGGGCCAGA. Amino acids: CASSDANQGAR. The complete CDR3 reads CASSDANQGAREVFF.

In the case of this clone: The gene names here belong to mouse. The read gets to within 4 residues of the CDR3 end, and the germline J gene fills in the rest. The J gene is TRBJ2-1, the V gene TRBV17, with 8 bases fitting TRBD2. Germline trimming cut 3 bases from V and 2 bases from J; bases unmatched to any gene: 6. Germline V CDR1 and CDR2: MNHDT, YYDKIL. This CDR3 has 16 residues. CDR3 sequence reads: CASSRGAGGYYAEQFF. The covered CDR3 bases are TGTGCTAGCAGTAGGGGGGCTGGGGGGTACTATGCT.

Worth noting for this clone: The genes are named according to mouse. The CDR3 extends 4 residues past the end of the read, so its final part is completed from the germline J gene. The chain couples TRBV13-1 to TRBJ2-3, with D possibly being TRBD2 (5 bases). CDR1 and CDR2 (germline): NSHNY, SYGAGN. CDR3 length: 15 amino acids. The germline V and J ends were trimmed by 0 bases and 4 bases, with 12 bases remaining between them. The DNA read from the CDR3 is TGTGCCAGCAGTGATGCTGGGTCCCCGCCAGAA. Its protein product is CASSDAGSPPE. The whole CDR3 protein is CASSDAGSPPETLYF.

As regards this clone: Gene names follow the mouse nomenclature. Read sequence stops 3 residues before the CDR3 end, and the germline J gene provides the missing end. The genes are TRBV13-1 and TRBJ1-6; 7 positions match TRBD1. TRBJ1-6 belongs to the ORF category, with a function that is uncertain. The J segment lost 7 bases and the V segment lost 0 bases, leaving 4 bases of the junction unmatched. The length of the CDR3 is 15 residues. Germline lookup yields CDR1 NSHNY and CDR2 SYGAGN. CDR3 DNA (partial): TGTGCCAGCAGTGATGCTAAGGGACAGAATTCGCCC. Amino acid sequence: CASSDAKGQNSP. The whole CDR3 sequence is CASSDAKGQNSPLYF.

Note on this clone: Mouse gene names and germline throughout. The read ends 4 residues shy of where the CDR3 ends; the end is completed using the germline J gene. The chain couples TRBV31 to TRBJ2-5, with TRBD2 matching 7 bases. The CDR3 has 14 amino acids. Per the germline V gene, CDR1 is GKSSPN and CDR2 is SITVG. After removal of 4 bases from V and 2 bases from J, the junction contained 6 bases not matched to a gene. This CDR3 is CAWTWGTGQDTQYF. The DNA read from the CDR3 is TGTGCCTGGACCTGGGGGACGGGCCAAGAC.

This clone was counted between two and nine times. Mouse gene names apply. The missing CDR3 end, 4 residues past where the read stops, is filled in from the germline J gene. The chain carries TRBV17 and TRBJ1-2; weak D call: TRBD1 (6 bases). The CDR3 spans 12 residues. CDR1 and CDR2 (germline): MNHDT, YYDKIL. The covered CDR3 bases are TGTGCTAGCAGTAGAGACAGGGGC. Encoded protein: CASSRDRG. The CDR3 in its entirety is CASSRDRGDYTF.

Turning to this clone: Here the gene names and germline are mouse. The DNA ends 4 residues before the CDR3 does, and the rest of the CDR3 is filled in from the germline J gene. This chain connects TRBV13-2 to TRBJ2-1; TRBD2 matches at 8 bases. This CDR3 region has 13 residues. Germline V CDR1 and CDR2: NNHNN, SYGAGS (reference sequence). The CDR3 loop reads CASGDAGGPEQFF. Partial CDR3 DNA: TGTGCCAGCGGTGATGCTGGGGGGCCT.

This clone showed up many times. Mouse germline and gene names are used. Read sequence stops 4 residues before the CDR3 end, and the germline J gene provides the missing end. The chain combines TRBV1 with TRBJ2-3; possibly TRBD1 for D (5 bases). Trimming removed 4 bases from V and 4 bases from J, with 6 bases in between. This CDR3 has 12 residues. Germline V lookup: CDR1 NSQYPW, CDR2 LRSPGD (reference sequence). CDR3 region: CTCSGTSETLYF. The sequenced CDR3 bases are TGCACCTGCAGTGGGACATCAGAA. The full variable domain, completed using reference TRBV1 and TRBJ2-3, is VTLLEQNPRWRLVPRGQAVNLRCILKNSQYPWMSWYQQDLQKQLQWLFTLRSPGDKEVKSLPGADYLATRVTDTELRLQVANMSQGRTLYCTCSGTSETLYFGSGTRLTVL.

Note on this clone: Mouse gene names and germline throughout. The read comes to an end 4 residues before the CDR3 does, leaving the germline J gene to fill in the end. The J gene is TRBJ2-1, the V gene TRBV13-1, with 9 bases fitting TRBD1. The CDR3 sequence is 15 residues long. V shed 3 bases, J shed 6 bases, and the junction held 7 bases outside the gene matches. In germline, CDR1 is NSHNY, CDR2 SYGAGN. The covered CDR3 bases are TGTGCCAGCAGTGGGCCACAGGGGGCTGTTGCT. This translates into CASSGPQGAVA. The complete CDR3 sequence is CASSGPQGAVAEQFF.

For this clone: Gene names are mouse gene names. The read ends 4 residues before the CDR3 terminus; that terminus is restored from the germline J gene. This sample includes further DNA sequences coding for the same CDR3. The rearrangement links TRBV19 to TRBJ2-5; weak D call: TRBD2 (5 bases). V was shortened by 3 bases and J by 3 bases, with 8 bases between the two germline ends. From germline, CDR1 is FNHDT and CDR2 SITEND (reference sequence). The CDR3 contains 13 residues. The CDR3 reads CASSKGLQDTQYF. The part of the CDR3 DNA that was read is TGTGCCAGCAGTAAAGGACTTCAAGAC. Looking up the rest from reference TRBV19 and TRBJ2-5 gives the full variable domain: GGIITQTPKFLIGQEGQKLTLKCQQNFNHDTMYWYRQDSGKGLRLIYYSITENDLQKGDLSEGYDASREKKSSFSLTVTSAQKNEMAVFLCASSKGLQDTQYFGPGTRLLVL.

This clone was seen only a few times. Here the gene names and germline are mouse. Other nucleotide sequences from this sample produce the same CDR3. This CDR3 reads CASSLGGGQDTQYF. The covered CDR3 bases are TGTGCCAGCAGTTTAGGGGGAGGCCAAGAC. This chain connects TRBV14 to TRBJ2-5; D is possibly TRBD1 (6 bases). The read ends 4 residues shy of where the CDR3 ends; the end is completed using the germline J gene. The CDR3 runs 14 residues. Germline V gene sequence: CDR1 SGHDT, CDR2 FRDEAV. V was pared by 2 bases and J by 2 bases, with 9 bases between.